This T cell receptor beta chain appears in the sequencing data of a study of long-term antiretroviral therapy in people with HIV. The ends were cut back, 8 bases at V and 1 base at J, with 17 bases in the middle. The CDR3 runs to 15 residues. Germline V CDR1 and CDR2: SNHLY, FYNNEI. Without exception, participants with HIV were treated in the United States. Samples were assayed with immunoSEQ v3.0 at survey level. Generated by immunoSEQ multiplex PCR, the TCRdb table keeps only in-frame clones and is missing some. Here the sample spans 20,000 to 25,000 clones, around 76% being singletons. V gene TRBV2 combines with J gene TRBJ1-1, with D possibly being TRBD1 (5 bases). The source material was unsorted PBMCs, sampled 0.5 years after starting antiretroviral therapy. The clonotype originates from a woman aged 40 to 49 with HIV. CDR3: CASHLRAGSNTEAFF. As DNA, the CDR3 is TGTGCCAGCCATCTGCGGGCAGGGTCGAACACTGAAGCTTTCTTT. Combining the CDR3 with reference TRBV2 and TRBJ1-1 gives the whole variable domain EPEVTQTPSHQVTQMGQEVILRCVPISNHLYFYWYRQILGQKVEFLVSFYNNEISEKSEIFDDQFSVERPDGSNFTLKIRSTKLEDSAMYFCASHLRAGSNTEAFFGQGTRLTVV.